Shown below are 25 T cell receptor beta chains from a single sample sequenced in a study of OX40 agonist ivuxolimab in advanced cancers. Data came from immunoSEQ multiplex PCR; TCRdb stores just in-frame clones and leaves some out. The sample gives about 60,000 clones, about 88% of which show up once; more than 3% is in the top ten. Sequencing used CD4+ or CD8+ T cells sorted from blood, obtained in a trial of the OX40 agonist ivuxolimab. All receptors derive from an adult with an advanced solid tumor such as melanoma, head and neck, liver or kidney cancer.

In this sample, this clone turned up once. This chain uses TRBV9 with TRBJ2-3, with D possibly being TRBD2 (6 bases). Germline V CDR1 and CDR2: SGDLS, YYNGEE. The CDR3 has 14 residues. Between the trimmed V and J ends, which lost 3 bases and 2 bases, there was a span of 10 bases. The CDR3 DNA follows: TGTGCCAGCAGCGCGTTGGACTACACAGATACGCAGTATTTT. It is translated as CASSALDYTDTQYF.

The chain uses TRBV29-1 and TRBJ2-5; 7 bases map to TRBD2. CDR1 and CDR2 from the germline V gene are SQVTM and ANQGSEA. This CDR3 has 11 residues. J gave up 7 bases and V 6 bases, and 5 bases lay outside the gene matches. CDR3 nucleotide sequence: TGCAGCGTGGGAGGGAGTGGGACCCAGTACTTC. Amino acids: CSVGGSGTQYF.

The sample holds a few counts of this clone. This sequence joins TRBV29-1 and TRBJ2-5, with 7 bases fitting TRBD2. Germline V lookup: CDR1 SQVTM, CDR2 ANQGSEA. Trimming removed 4 bases from V and 4 bases from J; junction bases left unmatched: 3. This CDR3 is 12 amino acids long. The CDR3 loop is CSVVGGTETQYF. CDR3 DNA sequence: TGCAGCGTTGTGGGAGGGACAGAGACCCAGTACTTC.

This chain joins TRBV5-1 and TRBJ1-4, with D tentatively TRBD1 (6 bases). Between the trimmed V and J ends, which lost 5 bases and 5 bases, there was a span of 16 bases. Looked up from germline, CDR1 is SGHRS and CDR2 is YFSETQ. There are 15 residues in the CDR3. The CDR3 loop is CASSRTGRENEKLFF. CDR3 DNA: TGCGCCAGCAGTCGTACAGGGAGGGAGAATGAAAAACTGTTTTTT.

The rearrangement links TRBV5-1 to TRBJ1-5, with D maybe TRBD1 (5 bases). Trimming left V 4 bases short and J 4 bases short, with 9 bases between. Germline-derived CDR1 and CDR2 are SGHRS and YFSETQ. CDR3 size: 13 residues. The CDR3 nucleotides read TGCGCCAGCAGCCTGACAGCTAATCAGCCCCAGCATTTT. As protein: CASSLTANQPQHF.

The chain employs TRBV5-1 and TRBJ2-7; a weak D match, TRBD1 (6 bases). The CDR3 contains 13 residues. From germline, CDR1 is SGHRS and CDR2 YFSETQ. Deletions cut 3 bases from V and 6 bases from J, with 13 bases between. The CDR3 is CASSSYQGLEQYF. In DNA, the CDR3 is TGCGCCAGCAGCTCCTACCAGGGGCTCGAGCAGTACTTC.

The V and J genes are TRBV5-5 and TRBJ2-1; 9 nucleotides align to TRBD1. The trim removed 2 bases at V and 3 bases at J, leaving 3 bases unmatched. CDR3 length: 15 residues. CDR1 is SGHKS and CDR2 is YYEKEE in the germline V gene (reference sequence). The CDR3, as DNA: TGTGCCAGCAGCTTCCGGGACAGGGACTACAATGAGCAGTTCTTC. This translates into CASSFRDRDYNEQFF.

The chain is built from TRBV10-3 and TRBJ2-1; D may match TRBD1 or TRBD2 (6 bases each). Trimming pared 3 bases from V and 13 bases from J, leaving 22 bases between. Germline V gene data show CDR1 as ENHRY and CDR2 as SYGVKD. CDR3 length: 15 amino acids. The CDR3 loop is CAISDPGHSYGGQFF. CDR3 nucleotides: TGTGCCATCAGTGATCCGGGACACTCTTACGGGGGACAGTTCTTC.

The chain recombines TRBV28 with TRBJ2-7; D may be TRBD2 (6 bases). In germline, CDR1 is MDHEN, CDR2 SYDVKM. V was shortened by 3 bases and J by 3 bases, with 15 bases between the two germline ends. The CDR3 has 15 amino acids. The CDR3 sequence: CASSFGGSGDYEQYF. DNA of the CDR3: TGTGCCAGCAGTTTCGGAGGATCGGGGGACTACGAGCAGTACTTC.

The chain links TRBV19 to TRBJ1-1; tentatively, D is TRBD1 (6 bases). Germline V gene sequence: CDR1 LNHDA, CDR2 SQIVND (reference sequence). Trimming cost V 3 bases and J 5 bases, with 22 bases left between them. The CDR3 sequence is 17 residues long. The CDR3 DNA is TGTGCCAGTAGTATGGTTCGGGGAGCGGGGGGCAGGACTGAAGCTTTCTTT. This codes for CASSMVRGAGGRTEAFF. The variable domain in full, completed from reference TRBV19 and TRBJ1-1, reads DGGITQSPKYLFRKEGQNVTLSCEQNLNHDAMYWYRQDPGQGLRLIYYSQIVNDFQKGDIAEGYSVSREKKESFPLTVTSAQKNPTAFYLCASSMVRGAGGRTEAFFGQGTRLTVV.

The chain uses TRBV18 and TRBJ2-7, with a tentative D call TRBD1 (5 bases). The length of the CDR3 is 14 residues. Germline CDR1 and CDR2: KGHSH and LQKENI. Trimming removed 4 bases at V and 5 bases at J, with 15 bases between. The CDR3 bases are TGTGCCAGCTCACTTAATGTCAGGGCTAACGAGCAGTACTTC. Translated, it gives CASSLNVRANEQYF. Full variable domain (outside the CDR3, taken from reference TRBV18 and TRBJ2-7): NAGVMQNPRHLVRRRGQEARLRCSPMKGHSHVYWYRQLPEEGLKFMVYLQKENIIDESGMPKERFSAEFPKEGPSILRIQQVVRGDSAAYFCASSLNVRANEQYFGPGTRLTVT.

The chain is built from TRBV9 and TRBJ1-1; TRBD1 is a possible D gene (5 bases). Germline V gene data show CDR1 as SGDLS and CDR2 as YYNGEE. The V end lost 3 bases, the J end lost 4 bases, and 22 bases lay between the germline ends. The CDR3 length is 17 residues. The CDR3 DNA reads TGTGCCAGCAGCGCTGATCCCGTATTGGGAGGGACCACTGAAGCTTTCTTT. Translated, it gives CASSADPVLGGTTEAFF.

The gene calls are TRBV28 and TRBJ2-3; 8 nucleotides agree with TRBD2. The V segment lost 6 bases and the J segment 6 bases; nucleotides outside the gene matches: 8. Germline CDR1 and CDR2: MDHEN and SYDVKM. This CDR3 contains 14 residues. CDR3 sequence reads: CASSPGTRVDTQYF. In DNA, the CDR3 is TGTGCCAGCAGCCCCGGGACTAGGGTGGATACGCAGTATTTT.

The chain joins TRBV5-1 to TRBJ1-4; D gene uncertain. Germline CDR1 is SGHRS and CDR2 is YFSETQ. V dropped 5 bases and J dropped 8 bases, with 16 bases sitting between them. The CDR3 covers 14 residues. The CDR3 DNA sequence: TGCGCCAGCAGACAAACCTCCGGTGGAGAAAAACTGTTTTTT. Protein sequence: CASRQTSGGEKLFF.

The chain carries TRBV5-6 and TRBJ2-2, with no clear D. The CDR3 length is 15 residues. Germline lookup yields CDR1 SGHDT and CDR2 YYEEEE. Between the trimmed V and J ends, which lost 4 bases and 2 bases, there was a span of 12 bases. The CDR3 loop is CASSPLGGNTGELFF. The CDR3 region has the DNA TGTGCCAGCAGCCCCCTCGGCGGCAACACCGGGGAGCTGTTTTTT.

V gene TRBV7-9 combines with J gene TRBJ1-1, with D unclear. This CDR3 is 13 amino acids long. V lost 2 bases, J lost 5 bases, and 9 bases lay in between. Looked up from germline, CDR1 is SEHNR and CDR2 is FQNEAQ (reference sequence). The CDR3, as DNA: TGTGCCAGCAGCTTAAGTATCATGACTGAAGCTTTCTTT. Translation gives CASSLSIMTEAFF.

This clone was seen only once. The CDR3 loop is CASSPRGSYYEQYF. In DNA, the CDR3 is TGTGCCAGCTCACCACGGGGCAGCTACTACGAGCAGTACTTC. This rearrangement joins TRBV18 to TRBJ2-7; TRBD1 is a possible D gene (5 bases). V lost 1 base, J lost 3 bases, and 10 bases lay in between. The length of the CDR3 is 14 residues. Germline lookup yields CDR1 KGHSH and CDR2 LQKENI.

This sequence joins TRBV7-2 and TRBJ1-1, with D unresolved. Per the germline V gene, CDR1 is SGHTA and CDR2 is FQGNSA. CDR3 length equals 12 residues. Between the trimmed V and J ends, which lost 3 bases and 7 bases, there was a span of 9 bases. CDR3 sequence reads: CASSFAEFEAFF. CDR3 nucleotides: TGTGCCAGCAGCTTTGCAGAGTTTGAAGCTTTCTTT.

The chain is built from TRBV7-9 and TRBJ1-2; D uncertain. Germline V gene data show CDR1 as SEHNR and CDR2 as FQNEAQ (reference sequence). The CDR3 spans 12 residues. With 4 bases removed from V and 3 bases from J, the gap between germline ends came to 6 bases. CDR3 region: CASSSEHYGYTF. The DNA for the CDR3 is TGTGCCAGCAGCTCGGAGCACTATGGCTACACCTTC.

The chain links TRBV19 to TRBJ1-1, with D uncertain. V shed 1 base and J shed 1 base, with 10 bases lying between them. CDR1 is LNHDA and CDR2 is SQIVND in the germline V gene (reference sequence). The CDR3 extends over 15 amino acids. In DNA form, the CDR3 reads TGTGCCAGTAGTATAGGGGCAGAGAAGAACACTGAAGCTTTCTTT. Translation gives CASSIGAEKNTEAFF.

The genes are TRBV9 and TRBJ2-6; TRBD1 matches at 10 bases. Germline V lookup: CDR1 SGDLS, CDR2 YYNGEE. The CDR3 contains 18 residues. Unmatched junction bases numbered 7, after V lost 2 bases and J lost 2 bases. CDR3 region: CASSVGQGNAPGANVLTF. The CDR3 DNA sequence: TGTGCCAGCAGCGTGGGACAGGGGAACGCGCCTGGGGCCAACGTCCTGACTTTC. Full variable domain (missing parts from reference TRBV9 and TRBJ2-6): DSGVTQTPKHLITATGQRVTLRCSPRSGDLSVYWYQQSLDQGLQFLIQYYNGEERAKGNILERFSAQQFPDLHSELNLSSLELGDSALYFCASSVGQGNAPGANVLTFGAGSRLTVL.

About this clone: Here the CDR3 omits its conserved ending phenylalanine or tryptophan, so a read error is the likely source. No DNA is shown, since the ends of the CDR3 on it are uncertain; the CDR3 is the one TCRdb lists. The rearrangement links TRBV6-9 to TRBJ2-6. The CDR3 spans 15 amino acids, including both terminal residues. Germline-derived CDR1 and CDR2 are MNHGY and SVAAGI. CDR3 in amino acids: CASSITRPYDKVGPI.

V and J are TRBV11-2 and TRBJ1-1; 7 nucleotides align to TRBD1. Germline V gene data show CDR1 as SGHAT and CDR2 as FQNNGV. The CDR3 length is 15 residues. The V gene end was trimmed by 4 bases and the J gene end by 4 bases; junction bases not matched to a gene: 9. The CDR3 here is CASSSVTGTSTEAFF. The DNA of the CDR3 is TGTGCCAGCAGCTCAGTGACAGGGACCAGCACTGAAGCTTTCTTT.

The chain carries TRBV5-4 and TRBJ1-6; no firm D call. CDR3 length equals 12 residues. Germline-derived CDR1 and CDR2 are SGHNT and YYREEE (reference sequence). The V end was cut by 2 bases, the J end by 13 bases, with 10 bases between. CDR3 nucleotides: TGTGCCAGCAGCTTTGACACTTTCCCCCTCCACTTT. This translates into CASSFDTFPLHF.

This chain connects TRBV5-1 to TRBJ2-3, with a possible D match to TRBD1 (6 bases). This CDR3 is 19 amino acids long. Trimming removed 0 bases from V and 0 bases from J, with 20 bases in between. In germline, CDR1 is SGHRS, CDR2 YFSETQ. The CDR3 region has the DNA TGCGCCAGCAGCTTGGTAGGGGGTGGAGGAGAAACTAGCACAGATACGCAGTATTTT. It translates to CASSLVGGGGETSTDTQYF. Together with reference TRBV5-1 and TRBJ2-3, the CDR3 gives the full variable domain: KAGVTQTPRYLIKTRGQQVTLSCSPISGHRSVSWYQQTPGQGLQFLFEYFSETQRNKGNFPGRFSGRQFSNSRSEMNVSTLELGDSALYLCASSLVGGGGETSTDTQYFGPGTRLTVL.